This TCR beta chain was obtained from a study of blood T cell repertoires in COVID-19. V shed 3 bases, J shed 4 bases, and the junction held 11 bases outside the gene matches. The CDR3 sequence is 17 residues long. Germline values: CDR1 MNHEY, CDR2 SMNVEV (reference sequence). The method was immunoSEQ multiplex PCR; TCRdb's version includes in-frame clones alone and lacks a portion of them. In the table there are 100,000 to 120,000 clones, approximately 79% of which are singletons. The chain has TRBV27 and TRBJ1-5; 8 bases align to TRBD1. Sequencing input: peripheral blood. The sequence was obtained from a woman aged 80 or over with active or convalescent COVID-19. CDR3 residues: CASSFSTGAVGNQPQHF. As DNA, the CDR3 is TGTGCCAGCAGTTTCTCGACAGGGGCCGTGGGGAATCAGCCCCAGCATTTT.